This section outlines one T cell receptor beta chain sequence together with its context. Antigen specificity is unknown. Treatment defined: around 19 received Ad26.COV2.S at low or high dose, single or two shots; five or six received placebo; per-sample allocation not given. Sampling was performed 63 days after the first vaccine or placebo injection. The sample originates from a study of Ad26.COV2.S vaccination and SARS-CoV-2 variants. On the study more broadly: Of the COV1001 trial arms, the Ad26.COV2.S arm included the donor. Participants got Ad26.COV2.S intramuscularly, once or twice 56 days apart. Study-wide results and limits: Marked by substantial breadth, spike-specific CD8+ and CD4+ T cell responses were reportedly seen after vaccination. Non-spike TCR breadth showed similarity between vaccine and placebo recipients.

The method was immunoSEQ multiplex PCR; TCRdb's version includes in-frame clones alone and lacks a portion of them. There are 350,000 to 450,000 clones in the sample; around 84% occur only once, and less than 4% lies in the top ten. The J segment lost 1 base and the V segment lost 6 bases, leaving 5 bases of the junction unmatched. The germline V gene has CDR1 GTSNPN and CDR2 SVGIG (reference sequence). CDR3 length: 14 residues. This clonotype was sampled from a person between 18 and 59 years old who received the Ad26.COV2.S COVID-19 vaccine or a placebo. The chain uses TRBV30 and TRBJ2-1; 8 bases are shared with TRBD2. The source material was peripheral blood, sampled in a trial of Ad26.COV2.S vaccine versus placebo. The CDR3 region has the DNA TGTGCCTGTCGGAGCGGGAGTTCCTACAATGAGCAGTTCTTC. This encodes CACRSGSSYNEQFF.